This TCR beta chain came from a study of CD8 T cells in ankylosing spondylitis (dated by TCRdb to about 2017). A note on the overall study: To find TCR variants linked to disease, the study profiled T cell receptor beta repertoires in ankylosing spondylitis patients and healthy donors. The full study cohort comprised 20 to 30 ankylosing spondylitis patients and about a hundred healthy donors. Peripheral blood was sampled, and synovial fluid was also collected from ankylosing spondylitis patients.

The instrument given in TCRdb is Illumina HiSeq 2500. Quantitative 5'-RACE with molecular barcodes was the method used to prepare the TCR beta libraries. On the authors' methods: To identify disease-linked TCR variants, a new computational method was used, one built on a probabilistic model of VDJ rearrangement. TCRdb reprocessed the public reads (quality trimming at Q25 with fastp, clone calling with MiXCR) and kept in-frame beta chains. Rows are unified per CDR3 protein, each entry keeping the most common DNA and genes. TCRdb's processing, not the authors', yielded these V and J calls. In this sample the table shows about 440,000 distinct CDR3 sequences, 17% of which occur a single time. Over 0.9% of the sample comes from the top ten. This clonotype was recorded a few times. The antigen this receptor binds is unknown. Qualities for individual bases were not recorded, and no much larger clone is one base off.

The germline V gene gives CDR1 as SNHLY and CDR2 as FYNNEI. The CDR3 spans 16 residues, from the cysteine through the phenylalanine. Only the CDR3 portion is preserved as DNA: 48 bases, with reading frame beginning at the first base. Trimming costs V 2 bases and J 2 bases, and their ends lie 15 bases apart. What the work shows at the level of the full study, not this receptor alone: The disease-linked clones were reported as significantly enriched in matched synovial fluid samples from ankylosing spondylitis patients. A TCR beta motif made up of 7 to 9 highly homologous amino acid variants appeared to be characteristic of blood from ankylosing spondylitis patients. Some TCR beta motif variants had previously been reported in synovial fluid and blood of reactive arthritis patients, which suggested common disease-initiation mechanisms. The disease-linked clones had a CD8+ phenotype and were found at relatively low frequencies in peripheral blood.

The chain uses TRBV2 and TRBJ1-2; TRBD1 might be the D gene, on 5 matching bases. Sequenced input: blood, either unsorted or a sorted T cell fraction (not recorded which). The clonotype was recovered from a male donor with ankylosing spondylitis. The CDR3 is CASSEFGQGSNYGYTF. The sequenced DNA is TGTGCCAGCAGTGAATTCGGGCAGGGTTCAAACTATGGCTACACCTTC.